The next 17 T cell receptor beta chains were all read from a single sample in a study of early T cells in non-severe SARS-CoV-2 infection. From the 5' RACE reads, TCRdb called clonotypes with MiXCR, one entry per CDR3 protein. Among tens of thousands of distinct CDR3 sequences listed, 14% to 15% were seen once. The sequenced sample was whole blood. The receptors shown here come from an adult who was a healthcare worker with PCR-confirmed SARS-CoV-2 infection or an uninfected control (not recorded which).

Ten or more counts support this clonotype. The chain has TRBV24-1 and TRBJ2-7; the D is unclear. Per germline, CDR1 KGHDR and CDR2 SFDVKD. This CDR3 contains 12 residues. Trimming shortened V by 4 bases and J by 6 bases, and 9 bases separated the two germline ends. Here the CDR3 DNA reads TGTGCCACCAGTGAGGGAAGGGCCGAGCAGTACTTC. This sequence encodes CATSEGRAEQYF.

The J gene is TRBJ2-1, the V gene TRBV4-3; D possibly corresponds to TRBD2 (5 bases). This CDR3 has 13 amino acids. Between the trimmed V and J ends, which lost 1 base and 9 bases, there was a span of 10 bases. Looked up from germline, CDR1 is LGHNA and CDR2 is YSLEER. The CDR3 region has the DNA TGCGCCAGCAGCCAAGGTTCAGGAGGTGAGCAGTTCTTC. The encoded protein is CASSQGSGGEQFF.

This clonotype has more than one count but fewer than ten. The rearrangement uses TRBV4-3 and TRBJ1-6; unclear D gene. CDR3 size: 13 residues. Germline V gene sequence: CDR1 LGHNA, CDR2 YSLEER. Trimming removed 4 bases at V and 7 bases at J, with 8 bases between. CDR3 protein: CASSLEKNSPLHF. The CDR3 DNA is TGCGCCAGCAGCCTGGAAAAGAATTCACCCCTCCACTTT.

This clonotype was recorded many times. The J gene is TRBJ2-1, the V gene TRBV10-3; D is undetermined. The CDR3 length is 14 residues. Germline loops: CDR1 ENHRY, CDR2 SYGVKD. Trimming pared 3 bases from V and 10 bases from J, leaving 16 bases between. In nucleotides, the CDR3 is TGTGCCATCAGTGAAGGCAGCCCAGCAAGGGAGCAGTTCTTC. Its protein is CAISEGSPAREQFF.

In this sample, this clonotype turned up a few times. This chain connects TRBV6-5 to TRBJ2-3; 8 positions match TRBD2. This CDR3 has 15 residues. Trimming at V came to 6 bases and at J to 7 bases, leaving 12 bases not matched to a gene. The germline CDR1 and CDR2 sequences are MNHEY and SVGAGI. This CDR3 reads CASSVSREGPHTQYF. The CDR3 nucleotides are TGTGCCAGCAGCGTAAGTCGGGAGGGGCCACATACGCAGTATTTT.

This clonotype was found many times. The rearrangement links TRBV7-8 to TRBJ2-3; TRBD1 is a possible D gene (6 bases). Trimming left V 2 bases short and J 5 bases short, with 8 bases between. Germline CDR1 SGHVS, CDR2 FQNEAQ. The CDR3 has 13 residues. The CDR3 DNA reads as TGTGCCAGCAGCTTAAAAGGGGGAGATACGCAGTATTTT. Protein sequence: CASSLKGGDTQYF.

This clonotype was found a few times. The chain joins TRBV4-2 to TRBJ1-5; D may be TRBD1 (5 bases). The germline V and J ends were trimmed by 0 bases and 7 bases, with 13 bases remaining between them. This CDR3 is built from 15 residues. Per germline, CDR1 LGHNA and CDR2 YNFKEQ. The CDR3 DNA reads TGTGCCAGCAGCCAAGATGTCGACAGTGGACAGCCCCAGCATTTT. Its translation is CASSQDVDSGQPQHF.

This clonotype was recorded many times. The chain combines TRBV28 with TRBJ1-5; D is possibly TRBD1 (6 bases). The CDR3 spans 13 residues. Trimming stripped 10 bases from V and 2 bases from J, with 12 bases between. Germline loops: CDR1 MDHEN, CDR2 SYDVKM. The CDR3 DNA is TGTGCCACACGTTCAGGGGGCAATCAGCCCCAGCATTTT. It is translated as CATRSGGNQPQHF.

This clonotype was picked up a small number of times. V and J are TRBV18 and TRBJ2-3; D gene unclear. The CDR3 has 14 amino acids. Trimming removed 8 bases from V and 1 base from J, with 13 bases in between. CDR1 and CDR2 from the germline V gene are KGHSH and LQKENI. CDR3 region: CASTYQYRTDTQYF. The CDR3 region has the DNA TGTGCCAGCACATACCAGTACCGCACAGATACGCAGTATTTT.

The table lists this clonotype with many counts. V gene TRBV27 combines with J gene TRBJ1-2, with a tentative D call TRBD1 (6 bases). Germline assignment: CDR1 MNHEY and CDR2 SMNVEV (reference sequence). V was shortened by 2 bases and J by 4 bases, with 14 bases between the two germline ends. The CDR3 totals 15 residues. The chain's CDR3 is CASSLEAGEGYGYTF. CDR3 coding DNA: TGTGCCAGCAGTTTAGAGGCAGGGGAGGGCTATGGCTACACCTTC.

This clonotype occurred many times. The chain couples TRBV7-9 to TRBJ1-1; D is undetermined. Germline-derived CDR1 and CDR2 are SEHNR and FQNEAQ (reference sequence). With 2 bases removed from V and 0 bases from J, the gap between germline ends came to 16 bases. The CDR3 spans 17 residues. The CDR3 loop reads CASSLIPSPGMNTEAFF. CDR3 in DNA: TGTGCCAGCAGCTTAATACCCTCGCCGGGGATGAACACTGAAGCTTTCTTT. The full variable domain, with the rest looked up from reference TRBV7-9 and TRBJ1-1, is DTGVSQNPRHKITKRGQNVTFRCDPISEHNRLYWYRQTLGQGPEFLTYFQNEAQLEKSRLLSDRFSAERPKGSFSTLEIQRTEQGDSAMYLCASSLIPSPGMNTEAFFGQGTRLTVV.

CDR3 loop: CASSYSRGGSGYTF. The CDR3 DNA sequence: TGTGCCAGCAGTTACTCAAGAGGGGGATCTGGCTACACCTTC. The V and J genes are TRBV6-5 and TRBJ1-2; a weak D match, TRBD1 (6 bases). The CDR3 has 14 amino acids. V was clipped by 0 bases and J by 7 bases, with 12 bases between them. Germline lookup yields CDR1 MNHEY and CDR2 SVGAGI.

The CDR3 protein is CASAAKNIQYF. CDR3 nucleotides: TGTGCCAGCGCCGCCAAAAACATTCAGTACTTC. The chain is built from TRBV14 and TRBJ2-4; D remains ambiguous. From germline, CDR1 is SGHDN and CDR2 FVKESK. The CDR3 runs 11 residues. V was trimmed by 8 bases and J by 1 base, leaving 3 bases between them.

This clonotype occurred many times. The genes are TRBV7-2 and TRBJ2-1, with D uncertain. The length of the CDR3 is 15 residues. Trimming removed 1 base at V and 4 bases at J, with 11 bases between. Looked up from germline, CDR1 is SGHTA and CDR2 is FQGNSA. The CDR3 coding sequence is TGTGCCAGCAGCTTAGTCGTTATAGGGTACAATGAGCAGTTCTTC. Protein sequence: CASSLVVIGYNEQFF.

The chain recombines TRBV20-1 with TRBJ2-7, with D unresolved. The V end was cut by 1 base, the J end by 4 bases, with 11 bases between. Germline CDR1 reads DFQATT; CDR2 reads SNEGSKA (reference sequence). The CDR3 has 13 amino acids. Here the CDR3 reads CSARGRGVYEQYF. The CDR3 coding sequence is TGCAGTGCTAGAGGCCGTGGAGTATACGAGCAGTACTTC.

This clonotype was detected many times. As DNA, the CDR3 is TGCAGTGCTAGACCTAGCGGCTACAATGAGCAGTTCTTC. Its protein product is CSARPSGYNEQFF. V and J are TRBV20-1 and TRBJ2-1, with TRBD2 matching over 7 bases. This CDR3 has 13 residues. CDR1 DFQATT and CDR2 SNEGSKA come from the germline V gene (reference sequence). The trim removed 2 bases at V and 3 bases at J, leaving 1 base unmatched.

This clonotype was found many times. The chain couples TRBV29-1 to TRBJ1-5; D remains ambiguous. V was shortened by 4 bases and J by 3 bases, with 7 bases between the two germline ends. The germline gives CDR1 SQVTM, CDR2 ANQGSEA. The CDR3 contains 12 residues. Here the CDR3 reads CSVGEPNQPQHF. The CDR3 bases are TGCAGCGTTGGGGAGCCCAATCAGCCCCAGCATTTT.